This T cell receptor (beta chain) appears in the sequencing data of a study of T cells in Graves' hyperthyroidism and ophthalmopathy. The study, taken as a whole, reports: Researchers found most expanded thyroid clonotypes above 0.001 in blood as well.

Germline V CDR1 and CDR2: SEHNR, FQNEAQ (reference sequence). V trimming: 6 bases; J trimming: 4 bases; junction bases outside the gene matches: 4. The CDR3 has 14 residues. Regions amplified from RNA transcripts were the TCR beta CDR3 regions. HTBI primers were employed in a first-round RT-PCR of the TCR CDR3. TCRdb reprocessed the multiplex PCR reads with MiXCR, giving one entry per CDR3 protein. The table has 530,000 or so distinct CDR3 sequences, around 46% seen once. Concerning this clonotype itself: Its antigen is unidentified.

This sequence originates from a woman between 18 and 29 years old with Graves' hyperthyroidism. The sample taken for sequencing was peripheral blood or thyroid tissue (not recorded which). The J gene is TRBJ1-5, the V gene TRBV7-9; 9 bases map to TRBD1. Here the CDR3 reads CASRLGQGNQPQHF. The DNA of the CDR3 is TGTGCCAGCAGACTCGGACAGGGGAATCAGCCCCAGCATTTT.